This TCR beta chain was observed in a study of cytomegalovirus exposure and HLA in healthy donors. PCR employed 60 Vbeta and 13 Jbeta primers. Method: immunoSEQ multiplex PCR; TCRdb's copy keeps in-frame clones and lacks some. The table lists about 93,000 clones, about two thirds of them singletons. The clonotype was recovered from a boy between 10 and 17 years old in good health and CMV-seropositive. The specimen sequenced was PBMCs.

The CDR3 loop reads CASSSGQVTEAFF. As DNA, the CDR3 is TGCGCCAGCAGCTCAGGACAGGTAACTGAAGCTTTCTTT. The rearrangement links TRBV5-1 to TRBJ1-1, with 7 bases that match TRBD1. Germline CDR1 reads SGHRS; CDR2 reads YFSETQ. V shed 3 bases, J shed 5 bases, and the junction held 4 bases outside the gene matches. This CDR3 has 13 amino acids.